This T cell receptor beta chain came from a study of cytomegalovirus exposure and HLA in healthy donors. 60 Vbeta and 13 Jbeta primers were used in PCR. Sequencing was performed with immunoSEQ multiplex PCR; in TCRdb, only in-frame clones are kept and a portion is missing. The sample gives about 98,000 clones, under 85% of which show up once; roughly 9.7% is in the top ten. CDR1 and CDR2 (germline): SNHLY, FYNNEI. The CDR3 sequence is 15 residues long. V dropped 6 bases and J dropped 4; count of bases not matched to a gene: 8. This receptor was identified in a man younger than 35 in good health and CMV-seropositive. What was sequenced was PBMCs. The chain uses TRBV2 and TRBJ1-2; 10 positions agree with TRBD1. This CDR3 is CASRPRTGGLYGYTF. The CDR3 coding sequence is TGTGCCAGCAGACCCCGGACAGGGGGACTCTATGGCTACACCTTC.